One T cell receptor (beta chain) is described in this entry. The data belong to a study of blood T cell repertoires in COVID-19. The method was immunoSEQ multiplex PCR; TCRdb's version includes in-frame clones alone and lacks a portion of them. The table lists roughly 330,000 clones, around 84% of them singletons, with about 10% in the top ten. Looked up from germline, CDR1 is MNHNY and CDR2 is SVGAGI (reference sequence). Deletions cut 4 bases from V and 4 bases from J, with 17 bases between. The CDR3 has 15 amino acids. The TCR comes from a young woman who had recovered from COVID-19. Sequenced sample: PBMCs or T cells enriched from blood (not recorded which). The chain recombines TRBV6-6 with TRBJ2-7; possible D gene TRBD2, 6 bases. The CDR3 protein is CASSSKTGLSYEQYF. The CDR3 DNA is TGTGCCAGCAGTTCCAAAACGGGACTGTCGTACGAGCAGTACTTC.